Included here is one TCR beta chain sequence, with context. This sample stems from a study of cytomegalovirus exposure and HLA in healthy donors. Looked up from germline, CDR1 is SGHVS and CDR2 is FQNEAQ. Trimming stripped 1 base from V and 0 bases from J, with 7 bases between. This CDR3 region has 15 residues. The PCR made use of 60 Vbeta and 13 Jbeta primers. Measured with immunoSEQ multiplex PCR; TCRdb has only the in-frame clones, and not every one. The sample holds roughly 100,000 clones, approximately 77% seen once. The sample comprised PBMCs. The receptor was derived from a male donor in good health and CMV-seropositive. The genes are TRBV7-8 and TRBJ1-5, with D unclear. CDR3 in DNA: TGTGCCAGCAGCTTAGACTCGGTTAGCAATCAGCCCCAGCATTTT. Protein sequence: CASSLDSVSNQPQHF.